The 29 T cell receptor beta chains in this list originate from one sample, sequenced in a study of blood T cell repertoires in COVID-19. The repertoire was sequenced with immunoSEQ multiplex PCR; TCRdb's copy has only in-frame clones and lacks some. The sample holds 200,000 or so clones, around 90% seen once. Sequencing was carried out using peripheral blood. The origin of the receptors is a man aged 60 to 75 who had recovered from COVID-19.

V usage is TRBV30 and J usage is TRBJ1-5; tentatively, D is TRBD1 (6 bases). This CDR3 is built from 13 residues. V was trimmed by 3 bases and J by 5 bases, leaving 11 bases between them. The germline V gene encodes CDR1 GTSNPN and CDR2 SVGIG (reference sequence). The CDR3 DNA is TGTGCCTGGAGAGGCAGGGGTGATCAGCCCCAGCATTTT. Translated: CAWRGRGDQPQHF. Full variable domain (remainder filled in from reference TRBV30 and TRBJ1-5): SQTIHQWPATLVQPVGSPLSLECTVEGTSNPNLYWYRQAAGRGLQLLFYSVGIGQISSEVPQNLSASRPQDRQFILSSKKLLLSDSGFYLCAWRGRGDQPQHFGDGTRLSIL.

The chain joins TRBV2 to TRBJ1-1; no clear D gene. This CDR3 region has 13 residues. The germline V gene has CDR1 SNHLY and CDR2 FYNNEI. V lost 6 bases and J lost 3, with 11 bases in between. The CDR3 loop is CASSATGDTEAFF. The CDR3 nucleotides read TGTGCCAGCAGCGCGACGGGTGACACTGAAGCTTTCTTT.

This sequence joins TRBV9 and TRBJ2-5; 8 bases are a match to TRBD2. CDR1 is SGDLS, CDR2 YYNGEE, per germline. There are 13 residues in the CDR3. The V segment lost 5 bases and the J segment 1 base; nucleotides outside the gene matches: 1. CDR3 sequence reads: CASRTSGQETQYF. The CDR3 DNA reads TGTGCCAGCAGAACTAGCGGCCAAGAGACCCAGTACTTC.

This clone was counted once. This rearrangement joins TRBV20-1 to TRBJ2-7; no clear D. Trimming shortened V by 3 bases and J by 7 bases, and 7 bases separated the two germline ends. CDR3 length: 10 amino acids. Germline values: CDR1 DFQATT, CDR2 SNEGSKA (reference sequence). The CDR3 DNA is TGCAGTGCTAGGTTAGAAGAGCAGTACTTC. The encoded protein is CSARLEEQYF.

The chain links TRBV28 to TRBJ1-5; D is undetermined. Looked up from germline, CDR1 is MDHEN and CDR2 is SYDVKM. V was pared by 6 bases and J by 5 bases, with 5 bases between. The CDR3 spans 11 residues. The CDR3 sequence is CASSLDQPQHF. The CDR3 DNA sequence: TGTGCCAGCAGCCTAGATCAGCCCCAGCATTTT.

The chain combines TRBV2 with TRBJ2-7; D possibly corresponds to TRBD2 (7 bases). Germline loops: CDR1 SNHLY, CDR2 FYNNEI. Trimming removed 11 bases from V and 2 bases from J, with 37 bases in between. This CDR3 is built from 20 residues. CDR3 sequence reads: CAWGGGSWGGWLPSTYEQYF. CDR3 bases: TGTGCCTGGGGCGGCGGGAGTTGGGGGGGCTGGTTGCCTTCTACCTACGAGCAGTACTTC.

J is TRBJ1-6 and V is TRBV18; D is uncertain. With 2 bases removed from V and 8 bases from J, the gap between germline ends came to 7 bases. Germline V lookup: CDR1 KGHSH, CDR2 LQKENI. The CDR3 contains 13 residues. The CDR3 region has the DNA TGTGCCAGCTCACCAAGTAGTGATTCACCCCTCCACTTT. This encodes CASSPSSDSPLHF.

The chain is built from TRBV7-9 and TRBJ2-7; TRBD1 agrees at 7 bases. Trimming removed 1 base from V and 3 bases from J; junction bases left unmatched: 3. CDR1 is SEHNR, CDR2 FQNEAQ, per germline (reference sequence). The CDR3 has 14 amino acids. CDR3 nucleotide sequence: TGTGCCAGCAGCTTAGAACAGGGGATCTACGAGCAGTACTTC. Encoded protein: CASSLEQGIYEQYF.

The CDR3 bases are TGCAGCGTTTCCAGGGTCTCCTACAATGAGCAGTTCTTC. Protein product: CSVSRVSYNEQFF. The V call is TRBV29-1, the J call TRBJ2-1; possible D gene TRBD1, 5 bases. CDR1 SQVTM and CDR2 ANQGSEA come from the germline V gene. The CDR3 is 13 amino acids. Trimming cost V 5 bases and J 0 bases, with 8 bases left between them.

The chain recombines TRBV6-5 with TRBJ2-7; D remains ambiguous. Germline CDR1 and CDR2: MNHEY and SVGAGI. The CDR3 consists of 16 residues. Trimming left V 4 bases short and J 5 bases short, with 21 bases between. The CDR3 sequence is CASSSPSRNPSDEQYF. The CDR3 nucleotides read TGTGCCAGCAGTTCCCCCTCCAGGAATCCTTCGGACGAGCAGTACTTC.

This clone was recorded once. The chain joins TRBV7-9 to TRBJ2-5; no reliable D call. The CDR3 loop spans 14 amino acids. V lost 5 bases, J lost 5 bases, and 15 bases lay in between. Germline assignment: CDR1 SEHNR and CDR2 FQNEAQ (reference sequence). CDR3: CASSTTREAETQYF. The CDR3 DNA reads TGTGCCAGCAGCACAACGCGAGAGGCGGAGACCCAGTACTTC.

CDR3 sequence (DNA): TGTGCCAGCAGCTTAACAGGAAGTCACACAGATACGCAGTATTTT. This translates into CASSLTGSHTDTQYF. The J gene is TRBJ2-3, the V gene TRBV6-5, with D perhaps TRBD1 (5 bases). This CDR3 region has 15 residues. The germline CDR1 and CDR2 sequences are MNHEY and SVGAGI. The germline V and J ends were trimmed by 6 bases and 2 bases, with 15 bases remaining between them.

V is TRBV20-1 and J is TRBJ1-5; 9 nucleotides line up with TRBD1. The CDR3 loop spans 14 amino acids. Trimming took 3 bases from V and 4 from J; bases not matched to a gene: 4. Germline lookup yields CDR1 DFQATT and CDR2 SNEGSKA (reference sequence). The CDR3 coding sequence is TGCAGTGCTAGTCCCGGGACAGGGAATCAGCCCCAGCATTTT. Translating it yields CSASPGTGNQPQHF.

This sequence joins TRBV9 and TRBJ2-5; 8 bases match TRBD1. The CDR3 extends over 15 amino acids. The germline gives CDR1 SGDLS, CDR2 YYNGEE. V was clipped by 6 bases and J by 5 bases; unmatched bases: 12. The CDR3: CASNPGTGGGETQYF. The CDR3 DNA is TGTGCCAGCAACCCTGGGACAGGAGGCGGGGAGACCCAGTACTTC.

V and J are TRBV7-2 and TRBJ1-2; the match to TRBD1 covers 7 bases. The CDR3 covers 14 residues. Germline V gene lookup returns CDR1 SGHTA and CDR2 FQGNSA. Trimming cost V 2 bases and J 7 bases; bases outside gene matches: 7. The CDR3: CASSLTQGVGGYTF. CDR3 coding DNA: TGTGCCAGCAGCTTAACGCAGGGGGTCGGTGGCTACACCTTC.

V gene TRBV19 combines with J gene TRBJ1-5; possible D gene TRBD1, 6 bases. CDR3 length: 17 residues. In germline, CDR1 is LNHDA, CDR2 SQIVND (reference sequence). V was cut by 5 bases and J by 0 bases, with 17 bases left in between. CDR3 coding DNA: TGTGCCAGTAGTCCGAGCGGGGGGGCGCATAGCAATCAGCCCCAGCATTTT. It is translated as CASSPSGGAHSNQPQHF.

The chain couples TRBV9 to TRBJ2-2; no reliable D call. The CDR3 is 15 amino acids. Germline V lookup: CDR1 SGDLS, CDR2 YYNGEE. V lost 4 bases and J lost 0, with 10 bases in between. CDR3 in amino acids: CASSLRSTNTGELFF. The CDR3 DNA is TGTGCCAGCAGCCTTCGGAGCACGAACACCGGGGAGCTGTTTTTT.

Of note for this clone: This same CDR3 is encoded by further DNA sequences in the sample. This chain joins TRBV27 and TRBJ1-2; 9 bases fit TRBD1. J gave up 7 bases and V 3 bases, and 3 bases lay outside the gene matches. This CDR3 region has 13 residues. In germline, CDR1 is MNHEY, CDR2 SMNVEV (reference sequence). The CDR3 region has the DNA TGTGCCAGCAGTTTGAGACAGGGGGGTGGCTACACCTTC. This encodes CASSLRQGGGYTF.

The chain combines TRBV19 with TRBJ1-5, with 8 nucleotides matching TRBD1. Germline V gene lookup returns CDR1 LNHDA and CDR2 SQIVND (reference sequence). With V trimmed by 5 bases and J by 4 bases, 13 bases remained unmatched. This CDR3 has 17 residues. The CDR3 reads CASSGPKQGVLNQPQHF. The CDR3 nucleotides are TGTGCCAGTAGTGGCCCAAAACAGGGGGTGCTAAATCAGCCCCAGCATTTT.

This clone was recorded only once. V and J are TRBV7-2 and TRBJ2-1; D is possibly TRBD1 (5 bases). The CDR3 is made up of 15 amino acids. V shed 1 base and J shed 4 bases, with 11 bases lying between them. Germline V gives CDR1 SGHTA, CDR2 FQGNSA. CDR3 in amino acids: CASSLGLQAYNEQFF. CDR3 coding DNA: TGTGCCAGCAGCTTAGGCTTACAGGCTTACAATGAGCAGTTCTTC.

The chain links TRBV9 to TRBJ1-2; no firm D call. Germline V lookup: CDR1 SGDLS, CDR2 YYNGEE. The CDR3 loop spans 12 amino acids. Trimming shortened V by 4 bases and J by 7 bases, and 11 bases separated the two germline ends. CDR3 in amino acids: CASSPEGGGYTF. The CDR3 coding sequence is TGTGCCAGCAGCCCAGAGGGTGGTGGCTACACCTTC.

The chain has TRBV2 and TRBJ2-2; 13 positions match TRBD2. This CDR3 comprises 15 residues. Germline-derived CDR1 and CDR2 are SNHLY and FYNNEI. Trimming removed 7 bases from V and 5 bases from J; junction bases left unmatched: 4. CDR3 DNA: TGTGCCAGCATGGGGACTAGCGGGGAGACCGGGGAGCTGTTTTTT. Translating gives CASMGTSGETGELFF.

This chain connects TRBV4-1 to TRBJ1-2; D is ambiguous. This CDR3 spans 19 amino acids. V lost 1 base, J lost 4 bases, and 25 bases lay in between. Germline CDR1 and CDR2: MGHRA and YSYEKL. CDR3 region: CASSQVQGSGGTRAYGYTF. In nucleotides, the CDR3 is TGCGCCAGCAGCCAAGTTCAAGGGAGTGGAGGAACCCGCGCCTATGGCTACACCTTC.

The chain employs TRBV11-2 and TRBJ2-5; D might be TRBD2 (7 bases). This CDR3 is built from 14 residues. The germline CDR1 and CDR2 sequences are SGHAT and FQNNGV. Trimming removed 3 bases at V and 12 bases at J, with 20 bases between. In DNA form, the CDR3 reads TGTGCCAGCAGCTTTTCCGGGGGGCCCCCAAATGAGTACTTC. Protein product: CASSFSGGPPNEYF. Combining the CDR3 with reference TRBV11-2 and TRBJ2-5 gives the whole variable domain EAGVAQSPRYKIIEKRQSVAFWCNPISGHATLYWYQQILGQGPKLLIQFQNNGVVDDSQLPKDRFSAERLKGVDSTLKIQPAKLEDSAVYLCASSFSGGPPNEYFGPGTRLLVL.

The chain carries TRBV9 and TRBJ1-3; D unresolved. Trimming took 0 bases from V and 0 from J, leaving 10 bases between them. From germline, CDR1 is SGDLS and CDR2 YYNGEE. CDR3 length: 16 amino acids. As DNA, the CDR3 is TGTGCCAGCAGCGTAGGAGCCCGGGTCTCTGGAAACACCATATATTTT. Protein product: CASSVGARVSGNTIYF.

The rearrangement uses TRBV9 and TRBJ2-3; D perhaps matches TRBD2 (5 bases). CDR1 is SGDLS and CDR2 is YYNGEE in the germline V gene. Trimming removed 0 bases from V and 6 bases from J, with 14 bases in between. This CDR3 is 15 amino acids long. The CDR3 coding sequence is TGTGCCAGCAGCGTAGGAGGGCTAGCAACCGATACGCAGTATTTT. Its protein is CASSVGGLATDTQYF.

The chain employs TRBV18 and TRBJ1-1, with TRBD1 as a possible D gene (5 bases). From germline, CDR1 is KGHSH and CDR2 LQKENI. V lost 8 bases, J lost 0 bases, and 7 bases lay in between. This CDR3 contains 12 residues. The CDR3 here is CASKDMNTEAFF. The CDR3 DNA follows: TGTGCCAGCAAGGACATGAACACTGAAGCTTTCTTT.

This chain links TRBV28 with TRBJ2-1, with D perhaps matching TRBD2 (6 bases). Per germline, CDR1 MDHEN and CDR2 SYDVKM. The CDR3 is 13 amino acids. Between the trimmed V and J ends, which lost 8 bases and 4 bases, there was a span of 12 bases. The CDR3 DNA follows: TGTGCCAGCTCTCCGGGGGATTACAATGAGCAGTTCTTC. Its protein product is CASSPGDYNEQFF.

CDR3: CASSSAGPGGAFF. CDR3 sequence (DNA): TGTGCCAGCAGTTCAGCTGGCCCCGGGGGGGCTTTCTTT. This chain connects TRBV6-5 to TRBJ1-1; perhaps TRBD1 as D (5 bases). The CDR3 covers 13 residues. The V end lost 4 bases, the J end lost 11 bases, and 17 bases lay between the germline ends. The germline gives CDR1 MNHEY, CDR2 SVGAGI.